These T cell receptor beta chains were read from a single sample in a study of chemoradiotherapy in HPV16-positive cancers. Profiled with immunoSEQ multiplex PCR; TCRdb holds only in-frame clones, not every one. The sample lists approximately 7,700 clones; around 82% were seen once. Specimen: tumor tissue, collected from a patient who underwent chemoradiotherapy. The receptor source for this set is a human donor with HPV-associated anogenital cancer. CDR3s include the opening cysteine and the closing phenylalanine or tryptophan. Each record gives: CDR3 protein, V gene, clone size. Not all rows give a size; the values are once, few, many and, for expanded clones, a class.

CDR3 protein: CASSLEGGKKVAEAFF
V gene: TRBV5-1
clone size: once

CDR3 protein: CASSDNGVGGTEQFF
V gene: TRBV6-4
clone size: .

CDR3 protein: CASTPGDGGEAFF
V gene: TRBV6-4
clone size: .

CDR3 protein: CASTGGGPGELFF
V gene: TRBV10-2
clone size: .

CDR3 protein: CASGLTGDSPLHF
V gene: TRBV12-5
clone size: .

CDR3 protein: CASSQTPGQASEKLFF
V gene: TRBV4-2
clone size: .

CDR3 protein: CASSSPGSSNSPLHF
V gene: TRBV7-9
clone size: .

CDR3 protein: CASSLIPTGQGGYEQYF
V gene: TRBV13
clone size: .

CDR3 protein: CASSPRGEGTNTEAFF
V gene: TRBV18
clone size: .

CDR3 protein: CASSEYSNQPQHF
V gene: TRBV6-5
clone size: .

CDR3 protein: CASSSTYYLNRDYGYTF
V gene: TRBV28
clone size: .